The following is a TCR beta chain sequence with its context. This record belongs to a study of T cell changes during pregnancy in multiple sclerosis. Germline CDR1 and CDR2: SEHNR and FQNEAQ (reference sequence). The V end was cut by 5 bases, the J end by 5 bases, with 17 bases between. The CDR3 runs to 15 residues. The data were produced by immunoSEQ multiplex PCR, yet TCRdb's version contains in-frame clones alone and is incomplete. This sample has tens of thousands of clones, with about nine tenths found just once. V usage is TRBV7-9 and J usage is TRBJ2-3, with D possibly matching TRBD2 (5 bases). The sample here was CD4+ T cells from peripheral blood mononuclear cells, taken in the third trimester of pregnancy. This TCR derives from a female donor with multiple sclerosis, enrolled in a pregnancy study. CDR3 nucleotides: TGTGCCAGCAGCCCCGGGGTCCGGGAAGTAGATACGCAGTATTTT. Translated: CASSPGVREVDTQYF.